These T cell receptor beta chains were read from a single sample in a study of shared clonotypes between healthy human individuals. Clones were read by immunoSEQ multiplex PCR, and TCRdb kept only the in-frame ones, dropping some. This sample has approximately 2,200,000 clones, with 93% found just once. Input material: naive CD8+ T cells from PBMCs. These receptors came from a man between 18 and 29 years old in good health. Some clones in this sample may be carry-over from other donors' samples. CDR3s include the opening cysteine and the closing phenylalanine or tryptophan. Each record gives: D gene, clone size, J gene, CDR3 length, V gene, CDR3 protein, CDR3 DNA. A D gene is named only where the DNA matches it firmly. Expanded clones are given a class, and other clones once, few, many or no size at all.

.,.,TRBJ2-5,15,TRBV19,CASSLGPSYQETQYF,TGTGCCAGTAGTCTCGGACCGTCGTACCAAGAGACCCAGTACTTC
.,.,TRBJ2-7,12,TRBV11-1,CASSFTRDEQYF,TGTGCCAGCAGCTTTACCCGAGACGAGCAGTACTTC
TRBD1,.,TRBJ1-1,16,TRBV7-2,CASSTGDRGWITEAFF,TGTGCCAGCAGCACTGGGGACAGGGGGTGGATAACTGAAGCTTTCTTT
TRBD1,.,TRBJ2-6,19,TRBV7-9,CASSWGGGQGISGANVLTF,TGTGCCAGCAGCTGGGGTGGTGGACAGGGGATCTCTGGGGCCAACGTCCTGACTTTC
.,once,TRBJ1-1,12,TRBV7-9,CASSVGYTEAFF,TGTGCCAGCAGCGTGGGCTACACTGAAGCTTTCTTT
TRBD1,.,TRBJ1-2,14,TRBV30,CAWSDRGTNYGYTF,TGTGCCTGGAGTGACAGGGGCACTAACTATGGCTACACCTTC
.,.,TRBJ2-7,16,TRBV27,CASKPISASSSYEQYF,TGTGCCAGCAAACCGATTAGCGCTTCTAGCTCCTACGAGCAGTACTTC
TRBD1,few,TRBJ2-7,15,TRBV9,CASSGQTGGFDEQYF,TGTGCCAGCAGCGGCCAGACAGGGGGCTTCGACGAGCAGTACTTC
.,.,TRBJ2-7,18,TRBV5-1,CASSLDRDESSLTYEQYF,TGCGCCAGCAGCTTGGACAGGGACGAATCCAGCCTAACCTACGAGCAGTACTTC
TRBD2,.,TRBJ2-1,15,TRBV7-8,CASSPGVAGGEEQFF,TGTGCCAGCAGCCCAGGAGTAGCGGGAGGGGAGGAGCAGTTCTTC
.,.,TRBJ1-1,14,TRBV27,CASSQDLFMAEAFF,TGTGCCAGCAGTCAGGACCTTTTCATGGCTGAAGCTTTCTTT
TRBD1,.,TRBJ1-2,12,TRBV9,CASSGTGYGYTF,TGTGCCAGCAGCGGGACAGGGTATGGCTACACCTTC
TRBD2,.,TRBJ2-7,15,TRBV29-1,CSVVGLAGGSYEQYF,TGCAGCGTCGTTGGACTAGCGGGGGGGTCCTACGAGCAGTACTTC
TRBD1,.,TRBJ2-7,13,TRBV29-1,CSVADRSRYEQYF,TGCAGCGTTGCGGACAGGAGTCGCTACGAGCAGTACTTC
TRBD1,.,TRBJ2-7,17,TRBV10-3,CAIWDRDNRDSIYEQYF,TGTGCCATCTGGGATCGAGATAACCGGGACAGCATCTACGAGCAGTACTTC
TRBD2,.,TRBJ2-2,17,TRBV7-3,CASSLNEREGRAGELFF,TGTGCCAGCAGCTTAAACGAGCGGGAGGGCCGGGCCGGGGAGCTGTTTTTT
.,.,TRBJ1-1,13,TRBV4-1,CASSPGTIGEAFF,TGCGCCAGCAGCCCCGGGACTATCGGTGAAGCTTTCTTT
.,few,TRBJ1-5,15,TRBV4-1,CASSQATGSNQPQHF,TGCGCCAGCAGCCAGGCTACAGGGAGCAATCAGCCCCAGCATTTT
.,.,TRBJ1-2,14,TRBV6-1,CASSRSVAGEGYTF,TGTGCCAGCAGCCGCTCAGTGGCGGGGGAGGGCTACACCTTC
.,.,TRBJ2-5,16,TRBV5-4,CASSFGVGSPQETQYF,TGTGCCAGCAGCTTTGGTGTCGGGAGCCCGCAAGAGACCCAGTACTTC
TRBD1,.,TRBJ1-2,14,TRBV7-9,CASIPFVTGNGYTF,TGTGCCAGCATCCCGTTTGTGACAGGGAATGGCTACACCTTC
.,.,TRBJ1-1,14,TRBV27,CASSSEAMNTEAFF,TGTGCCAGCAGTTCGGAGGCCATGAACACTGAAGCTTTCTTT
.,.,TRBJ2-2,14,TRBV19,CASSISGSTGELFF,TGTGCCAGTAGTATCTCGGGGAGCACCGGGGAGCTGTTTTTT
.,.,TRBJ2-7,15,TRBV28,CASTVYLGRADEQYF,TGTGCCAGCACCGTTTATCTCGGCAGGGCCGACGAGCAGTACTTC
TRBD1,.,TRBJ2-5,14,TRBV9,CASSGGTGKETQYF,TGTGCCAGCAGCGGAGGGACAGGGAAAGAGACCCAGTACTTC
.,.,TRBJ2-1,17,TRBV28,CASSFGVLVQNYNEQFF,TGTGCCAGCAGTTTTGGAGTCCTTGTGCAGAACTACAATGAGCAGTTCTTC
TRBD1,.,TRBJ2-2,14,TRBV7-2,CATGQEMVTGELFF,TGTGCCACCGGACAGGAAATGGTCACCGGGGAGCTGTTTTTT
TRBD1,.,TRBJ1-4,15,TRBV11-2,CASSYRQGANEKLFF,TGTGCCAGCAGTTACCGACAGGGAGCTAATGAAAAACTGTTTTTT
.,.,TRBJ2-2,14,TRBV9,CASSLTGKGGELFF,TGTGCCAGCAGCCTTACAGGGAAGGGCGGGGAGCTGTTTTTT
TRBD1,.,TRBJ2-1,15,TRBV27,CASSLYRGRHNEQFF,TGTGCCAGCAGTTTATACAGGGGGCGGCACAATGAGCAGTTCTTC
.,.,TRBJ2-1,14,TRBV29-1,CSVEEGWRIGEQFF,TGCAGCGTTGAAGAGGGGTGGCGGATTGGTGAGCAGTTCTTC
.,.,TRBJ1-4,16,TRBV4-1,CASSQEPGPWEKKLFF,TGCGCCAGCAGCCAAGAACCCGGTCCTTGGGAAAAAAAACTGTTTTTT
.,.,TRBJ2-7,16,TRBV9,CASSVAPPDRAYEQYF,TGTGCCAGCAGCGTAGCACCCCCTGACAGAGCCTACGAGCAGTACTTC
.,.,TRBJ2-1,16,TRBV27,CASSLERDRSYNEQFF,TGTGCCAGCAGTTTAGAGAGGGACCGCTCCTACAATGAGCAGTTCTTC